The 26 T cell receptor beta chains below come from one sample, sequenced in a study of T cells after yellow fever vaccination. TCRdb re-derived calls from the 5' RACE reads in MiXCR, one entry per CDR3 protein. This table holds 450,000 to 550,000 distinct CDR3 sequences, roughly a fifth found once. The source material was PBMCs, sampled roughly 23 days after the first yellow fever vaccination. The receptors were gathered from a man aged 18 to 30 who received the YFV17D yellow fever vaccine.

This clonotype has a handful of counts. The gene calls are TRBV28 and TRBJ2-5; D gene uncertain. Per the germline V gene, CDR1 is MDHEN and CDR2 is SYDVKM. The CDR3 has 12 residues. Trimming removed 6 bases from V and 5 bases from J, with 10 bases in between. The CDR3 bases are TGTGCCAGCAGCAACGACGGCGAGACCCAGTACTTC. It specifies CASSNDGETQYF.

The chain carries TRBV20-1 and TRBJ1-2, with D possibly being TRBD1 (6 bases). From germline, CDR1 is DFQATT and CDR2 SNEGSKA (reference sequence). This CDR3 has 11 residues. The CDR3 region has the DNA TGCAAGACGGGGGGCGAAAATGGCTACACCTTC. It translates to CKTGGENGYTF.

The sample holds a few counts of this clonotype. The chain is built from TRBV20-1 and TRBJ2-6, with 7 nucleotides matching TRBD2. Germline loops: CDR1 DFQATT, CDR2 SNEGSKA (reference sequence). The CDR3 consists of 17 residues. V was pared by 3 bases and J by 0 bases, with 8 bases of the junction left unmatched. The CDR3 DNA reads as TGCAGTGCTAGTAGGCTAGCGGATTACTCTGGGGCCAACGTCCTGACTTTC. Translating it yields CSASRLADYSGANVLTF.

The J gene is TRBJ1-1, the V gene TRBV28; D is perhaps TRBD1 (6 bases). The length of the CDR3 is 16 residues. The V and J ends lost 10 bases and 1 base respectively, with 22 bases between them. Germline CDR1 MDHEN, CDR2 SYDVKM. The CDR3 DNA reads as TGTGCCACTCTACCCCTGGGGGGGGGCCGGAACACTGAAGCTTTCTTT. Translation: CATLPLGGGRNTEAFF. The whole variable domain, remainder taken from reference TRBV28 and TRBJ1-1, is DVKVTQSSRYLVKRTGEKVFLECVQDMDHENMFWYRQDPGLGLRLIYFSYDVKMKEKGDIPEGYSVSREKKERFSLILESASTNQTSMYLCATLPLGGGRNTEAFFGQGTRLTVV.

The rearrangement links TRBV6-5 to TRBJ1-2, with a possible D match to TRBD1 (6 bases). Looked up from germline, CDR1 is MNHEY and CDR2 is SVGAGI. V lost 2 bases, J lost 3 bases, and 10 bases lay in between. CDR3 length: 14 amino acids. CDR3 amino acids: CASSYIAGDYGYTF. The CDR3 DNA sequence: TGTGCCAGCAGTTACATCGCAGGGGACTATGGCTACACCTTC.

This rearrangement joins TRBV7-2 to TRBJ2-6; 7 bases match TRBD1. This CDR3 comprises 16 residues. V gave up 1 base and J gave up 2 bases; unmatched junction bases: 2. Germline V lookup: CDR1 SGHTA, CDR2 FQGNSA. CDR3 nucleotides: TGTGCCAGCAGCTTAGGGACAGGTGCTGGGGCCAACGTCCTGACTTTC. Translation gives CASSLGTGAGANVLTF.

This clonotype was counted a few times. The chain employs TRBV20-1 and TRBJ2-3; D gene uncertain. The CDR3 spans 12 residues. V gave up 3 bases and J gave up 2 bases, with 6 bases separating them. Germline V gives CDR1 DFQATT, CDR2 SNEGSKA (reference sequence). DNA of the CDR3: TGCAGTGCTAGTACCTTCACAGATACGCAGTATTTT. Translation: CSASTFTDTQYF.

The chain uses TRBV4-1 and TRBJ1-2; maybe TRBD1 (5 bases). CDR1 is MGHRA and CDR2 is YSYEKL in the germline V gene. Trimming stripped 0 bases from V and 5 bases from J, with 16 bases between. The CDR3 has 16 amino acids. The CDR3 coding sequence is TGCGCCAGCAGCCAAGAGTTGGGGCGGAGTGGGTATGGCTACACCTTC. Encoded protein: CASSQELGRSGYGYTF.

The J gene is TRBJ2-1, the V gene TRBV5-1; D may correspond to TRBD1 or TRBD2 (5 bases each). Germline-derived CDR1 and CDR2 are SGHRS and YFSETQ. The ends were cut back, 1 base at V and 4 bases at J, with 18 bases in the middle. The CDR3 spans 17 residues. The CDR3 sequence: CASSLSGRLGSYNEQFF. The CDR3 DNA sequence: TGCGCCAGCAGCTTGTCGGGGCGGTTAGGTTCGTACAATGAGCAGTTCTTC.

The chain uses TRBV4-2 and TRBJ2-3; the match to TRBD2 covers 9 bases. There are 18 residues in the CDR3. From germline, CDR1 is LGHNA and CDR2 YNFKEQ. The ends lost 4 bases at V and 1 base at J; junction bases unmatched: 12. The CDR3 spells CASSPTGRGGVGTDTQYF. The CDR3 nucleotides are TGTGCCAGCAGCCCAACGGGGCGGGGGGGGGTTGGCACAGATACGCAGTATTTT.

This clonotype was seen only once. The chain joins TRBV7-2 to TRBJ2-7; 9 bases map to TRBD1. CDR3 length: 14 residues. J lost 4 bases, V lost 5 bases, and 6 bases had no gene match. In germline, CDR1 is SGHTA, CDR2 FQGNSA. In nucleotides, the CDR3 is TGTGCCAGCAGCCCTACAGGGGGCGAATACGAGCAGTACTTC. It translates to CASSPTGGEYEQYF.

The gene calls are TRBV29-1 and TRBJ1-1, with 7 bases identical to TRBD1. The V gene's germline CDR1 is SQVTM and CDR2 ANQGSEA. This CDR3 has 13 residues. J lost 3 bases, V lost 7 bases, and 8 bases had no gene match. This CDR3 is CSASRGVDTEAFF. The CDR3 DNA sequence: TGCAGCGCTAGCAGGGGGGTGGACACTGAAGCTTTCTTT.

In its sample, this clonotype was seen a few times. This chain connects TRBV7-2 to TRBJ2-1; D not resolved. CDR3 size: 11 residues. The germline V gene has CDR1 SGHTA and CDR2 FQGNSA. Trimming took 5 bases from V and 7 from J, leaving 6 bases between them. The CDR3 bases are TGTGCCAGCAGCGCCTGGAATGAGCAGTTCTTC. This codes for CASSAWNEQFF.

A few counts support this clonotype. The gene calls are TRBV10-3 and TRBJ2-7; TRBD1 is a possible D gene (6 bases). The germline gives CDR1 ENHRY, CDR2 SYGVKD. V shed 8 bases and J shed 4 bases, with 12 bases lying between them. The CDR3 consists of 12 residues. The CDR3: CAISETGYEQYV. The DNA of the CDR3 is TGTGCCATCTCAGAAACAGGGTACGAGCAGTACGTC.

This clonotype was counted at least ten times. The gene calls are TRBV5-1 and TRBJ2-2; 8 bases are a match to TRBD2. CDR1 and CDR2 from the germline V gene are SGHRS and YFSETQ. There are 18 residues in the CDR3. J lost 4 bases, V lost 3 bases, and 14 bases had no gene match. CDR3 sequence (DNA): TGCGCCAGCAGCTCGTATGGGGTTGTAGCGGGGTCCACCGGGGAGCTGTTTTTT. As protein: CASSSYGVVAGSTGELFF.

The chain recombines TRBV28 with TRBJ2-3, with 9 bases identical to TRBD1. Germline V CDR1 and CDR2: MDHEN, SYDVKM. Trimming took 1 base from V and 6 from J; bases not matched to a gene: 5. The CDR3 sequence is 15 residues long. This CDR3 reads CASSLLGQGPDTQYF. The CDR3 DNA reads TGTGCCAGCAGTTTATTGGGACAGGGTCCGGATACGCAGTATTTT.

The genes are TRBV5-7 and TRBJ1-5; D not resolved. TRBV5-7 falls under the ORF class, with uncertain function. V was cut by 1 base and J by 0 bases, with 8 bases left in between. This CDR3 contains 15 residues. CDR3 in amino acids: CASSLKAYSNQPQHF. CDR3 DNA: TGTGCCAGCAGCTTGAAGGCCTATAGCAATCAGCCCCAGCATTTT.

The chain joins TRBV12-3 or TRBV12-4 to TRBJ1-1; no reliable D call. This CDR3 has 12 residues. Trimming removed 4 bases from V and 6 bases from J, with 9 bases in between. The CDR3 coding sequence is TGTGCCAGCAGTTCCTGGAAATCTGAAGCTTTCTTT. As protein: CASSSWKSEAFF.

This clonotype occurred a few times. This chain links TRBV28 with TRBJ2-7; perhaps TRBD1 as D (6 bases). The germline V gene encodes CDR1 MDHEN and CDR2 SYDVKM. This CDR3 is built from 14 residues. The ends were cut back, 6 bases at V and 2 bases at J, with 14 bases in the middle. CDR3 coding DNA: TGTGCCAGCAGACGGTCAGGGGATACCTACGAGCAGTACTTC. It encodes CASRRSGDTYEQYF.

This clonotype was counted only a few times. This chain connects TRBV4-1 to TRBJ2-7, with 10 bases identical to TRBD2. The CDR3 sequence is 16 residues long. Trimming at V came to 1 base and at J to 1 base, leaving 4 bases not matched to a gene. The V gene's germline CDR1 is MGHRA and CDR2 YSYEKL. The CDR3 region is CASSQVAGGYSYEQYV. The CDR3 region has the DNA TGCGCCAGCAGCCAAGTAGCGGGGGGTTATTCCTACGAGCAGTACGTC.

This clonotype turned up a few times. V gene TRBV5-1 combines with J gene TRBJ2-3, with 12 bases matching TRBD2. The ends lost 1 base at V and 0 bases at J; junction bases unmatched: 6. Looked up from germline, CDR1 is SGHRS and CDR2 is YFSETQ. The CDR3 is 18 residues long. This CDR3 is CASSLLGTSGGSTDTQYF. In nucleotides, the CDR3 is TGCGCCAGCAGCTTGCTTGGTACTAGCGGGGGGAGCACAGATACGCAGTATTTT. Together with reference TRBV5-1 and TRBJ2-3, the CDR3 gives the full variable domain: KAGVTQTPRYLIKTRGQQVTLSCSPISGHRSVSWYQQTPGQGLQFLFEYFSETQRNKGNFPGRFSGRQFSNSRSEMNVSTLELGDSALYLCASSLLGTSGGSTDTQYFGPGTRLTVL.

Regarding this clonotype: Sequence at one end of the junction differs from germline and may be a read error. V gene TRBV6-1 combines with J gene TRBJ1-2; 10 bases are a match to TRBD1. Germline CDR1 reads MNHNS; CDR2 reads SASEGT. This CDR3 has 14 amino acids. The CDR3 DNA reads as TGTGCCAGCAGAGAAGGACAGGGGGGCTATGGCTACACCTTC. This codes for CASREGQGGYGYTF.

This clonotype was seen only a few times. This chain joins TRBV4-2 and TRBJ2-5; TRBD2 might be the D (5 bases). CDR3 length: 15 amino acids. V was pared by 0 bases and J by 5 bases, with 13 bases between. Germline V CDR1 and CDR2: LGHNA, YNFKEQ. The CDR3 region is CASSQERTEGETQYF. The CDR3 DNA is TGTGCCAGCAGCCAAGAGAGAACAGAGGGCGAGACCCAGTACTTC.

The rearrangement joins TRBV7-9 to TRBJ2-7; D gene uncertain. The CDR3 has 13 residues. V was cut by 2 bases and J by 3 bases, with 8 bases left in between. Germline CDR1 SEHNR, CDR2 FQNEAQ (reference sequence). The CDR3, as DNA: TGTGCCAGCAGCTTATACATACACTACGAGCAGTACGTC. Residues: CASSLYIHYEQYV.

This clonotype has only a few counts. The J gene is TRBJ2-1, the V gene TRBV11-2, with TRBD1 matching 7 bases. This CDR3 contains 13 residues. Per the germline V gene, CDR1 is SGHAT and CDR2 is FQNNGV. V was clipped by 5 bases and J by 9 bases; unmatched bases: 7. CDR3: CASSTYRGVEQFF. The CDR3 DNA reads as TGTGCCAGCAGCACATACAGGGGTGTTGAGCAGTTCTTC.

The V and J genes are TRBV10-1 and TRBJ2-7; the D call may be TRBD1 or TRBD2 (5 bases each). Germline V gene lookup returns CDR1 WNHNN and CDR2 SYGVQD (reference sequence). Trimming took off 8 bases at V and 3 bases at J, with 17 bases between the two ends. The CDR3 has 14 amino acids. The CDR3 sequence: CASSRGEMLYEQYF. CDR3 coding DNA: TGCGCCAGCTCCCGGGGCGAAATGCTCTACGAGCAGTACTTC.